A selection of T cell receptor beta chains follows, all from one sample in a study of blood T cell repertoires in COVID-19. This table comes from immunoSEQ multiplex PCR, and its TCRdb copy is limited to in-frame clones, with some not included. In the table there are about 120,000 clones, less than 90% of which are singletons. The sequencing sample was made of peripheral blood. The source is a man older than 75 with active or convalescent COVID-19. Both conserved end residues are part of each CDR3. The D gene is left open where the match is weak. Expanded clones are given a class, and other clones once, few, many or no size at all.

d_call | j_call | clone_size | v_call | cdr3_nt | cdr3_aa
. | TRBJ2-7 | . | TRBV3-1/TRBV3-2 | TGTGCCAGCAGCCAAGACGCAGGTCCCCGCGAGCAGTACTTC | CASSQDAGPREQYF
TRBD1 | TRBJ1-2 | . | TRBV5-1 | TGCGCCAGCAGCTTGGATACAGGGGGACGCTATGGCTACACCTTC | CASSLDTGGRYGYTF
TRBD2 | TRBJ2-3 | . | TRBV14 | TGTGCCAGCAGCCTGGGACTAGCGGGGAGCACAGATACGCAGTATTTT | CASSLGLAGSTDTQYF
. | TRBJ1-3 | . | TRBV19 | TGTGCCAGTAGCCGAGGAGGGATCAGTGGAAACACCATATATTTT | CASSRGGISGNTIYF
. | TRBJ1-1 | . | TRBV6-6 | TGTGCCAGCAGCCCGACCGGGAGCGGTGAAGCTTTCTTT | CASSPTGSGEAFF
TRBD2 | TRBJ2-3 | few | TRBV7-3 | TGTGCCAGCAGCTTTCTAGCGGGGACGGATACGCAGTATTTT | CASSFLAGTDTQYF
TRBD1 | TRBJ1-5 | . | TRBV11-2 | TGTGCCAGCAGCCGCGACAGGGGAGGCAATCAGCCCCAGCATTTT | CASSRDRGGNQPQHF
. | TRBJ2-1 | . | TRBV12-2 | TGTGCAAGTCGCTACCCGGGGCGGGACGGGAATGAGCAGTTCTTC | CASRYPGRDGNEQFF
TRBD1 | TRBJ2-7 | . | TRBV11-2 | TGTGCCAGCAGCTCCTACGGACAGGGGGCGGGCTACGAGCAGTACTTC | CASSSYGQGAGYEQYF
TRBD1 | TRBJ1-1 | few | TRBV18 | TGTGCCAGCTCCCAAAGAAGGACAGGGGGCGCTGAAGCTTTCTTT | CASSQRRTGGAEAFF
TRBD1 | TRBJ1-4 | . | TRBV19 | TGTGCCAGTAGCTACAGGGGGGCCAATGAAAAACTGTTTTTT | CASSYRGANEKLFF
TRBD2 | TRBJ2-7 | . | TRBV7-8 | TGTGCCAGCTCCCTAGTAGGGCTAGCGGGGGACTACGAGCAGTACTTC | CASSLVGLAGDYEQYF
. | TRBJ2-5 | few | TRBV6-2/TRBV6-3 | TGTGCCAGCAGTTTTACTAGGCTAGAGACCCAGTACTTC | CASSFTRLETQYF
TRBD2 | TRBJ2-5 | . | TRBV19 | TGTGCCAGTAGTATCACTAGCGGGAGGGCTAAAGAGACCCAGTACTTC | CASSITSGRAKETQYF
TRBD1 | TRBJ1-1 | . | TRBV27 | TGTGCCAGCAGTTTAAAGGGGGCGCTCACTGAAGCTTTCTTT | CASSLKGALTEAFF
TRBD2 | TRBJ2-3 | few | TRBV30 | TGTGCCTGGAGTGTACGAGAGACTAGCGCGAGGGATACGCAGTATTTT | CAWSVRETSARDTQYF
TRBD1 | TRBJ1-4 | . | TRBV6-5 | TGTGCCAGCCGGGACAGGGGGAAAGAAAAACTGTTTTTT | CASRDRGKEKLFF
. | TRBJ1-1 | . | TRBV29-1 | TGCAGCGTTGGGTCAGGGGCGCAAGGCACTGAAGCTTTCTTT | CSVGSGAQGTEAFF
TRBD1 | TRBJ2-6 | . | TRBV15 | TGTGCCACGAGCCGGGACAGAAACTCTGGGGCCAACGTCCTGACTTTC | CATSRDRNSGANVLTF
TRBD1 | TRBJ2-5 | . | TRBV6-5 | TGTGCCAGCATCAGACTTGGACAGGGCCAAGAGACCCAGTACTTC | CASIRLGQGQETQYF
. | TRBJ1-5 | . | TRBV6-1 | TGTGCCAGCAGTGAAGTGGTGGAGAGTCAGCCCCAGCATTTT | CASSEVVESQPQHF
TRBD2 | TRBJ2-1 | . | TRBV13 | TGTGCCAGCAGCTTAATTAGCGGGGGGACCTACAATGAGCAGTTCTTC | CASSLISGGTYNEQFF
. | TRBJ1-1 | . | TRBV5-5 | TGTGCCAGCAGCTTTGCGGGGGTGAACACTGAAGCTTTCTTT | CASSFAGVNTEAFF
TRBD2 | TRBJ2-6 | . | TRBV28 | TGTGCCAGCAGTTTCGGGGGGCTAGCGGGGGGGCTTGGGGCCAACGTCCTGACTTTC | CASSFGGLAGGLGANVLTF
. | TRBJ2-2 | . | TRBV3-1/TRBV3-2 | TGTGCCAGCAGCCAAGATATAGCGAGAACCGGGGAGCTGTTTTTT | CASSQDIARTGELFF
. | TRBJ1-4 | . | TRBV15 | TGTGCCACCAGCAGAGATGGCCCAGGGGCTACTTTCGCAACTAATGAAAAACTGTTTTTT | CATSRDGPGATFATNEKLFF
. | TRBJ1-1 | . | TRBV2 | TGTGCCGTCAGCGACGGGATCAGGGGCACTGAAGCTTTCTTT | CAVSDGIRGTEAFF
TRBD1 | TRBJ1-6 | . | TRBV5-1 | TGCGCCAGCAGGACAGGGACGGGGAATTCACCCCTCCACTTT | CASRTGTGNSPLHF
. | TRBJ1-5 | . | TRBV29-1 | TGCAGCGTTGAAGGCAGTCTAGGTCAGCCCCAGCATTTT | CSVEGSLGQPQHF
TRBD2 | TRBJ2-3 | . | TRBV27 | TGTGCCAGGACCCACCAGACTAGCGGGGGCACAGATACGCAGTATTTT | CARTHQTSGGTDTQYF
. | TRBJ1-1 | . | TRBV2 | TGTGCCAGCAGTGATTGGGGAGGCGACACTGAAGCTTTCTTT | CASSDWGGDTEAFF
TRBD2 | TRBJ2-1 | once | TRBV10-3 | TGTGCCACCTTACAAAGGACTAGCGGGGGGTGGGATGAGCAGTTCTTC | CATLQRTSGGWDEQFF
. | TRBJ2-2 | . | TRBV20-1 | TGCAGTGCTAGTCCCAGCGGTCTTACCGGGGAGCTGTTTTTT | CSASPSGLTGELFF
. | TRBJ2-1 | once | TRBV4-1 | TGCGCCAGCAGCCGATTAGAATGGGGGGGGCCCCGTAGGACCAATGAGCAGTTCTTC | CASSRLEWGGPRRTNEQFF
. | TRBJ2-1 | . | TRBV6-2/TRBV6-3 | TGTGCCAGCAGTTACAGGGGTCATGAGCAGTTCTTC | CASSYRGHEQFF
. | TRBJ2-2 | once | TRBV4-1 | TGCGCCAGCAGCCAAGATCCTGGGAGAAACACCGGGGAGCTGTTTTTT | CASSQDPGRNTGELFF
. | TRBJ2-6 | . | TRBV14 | TGTGCCAGCAGCCAAGGTTACTCTGGGGCCAACGTCCTGACTTTC | CASSQGYSGANVLTF
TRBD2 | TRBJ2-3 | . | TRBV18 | TGTGCCAGCTCACCACCCTCTAGCGGTTCAGATACGCAGTATTTT | CASSPPSSGSDTQYF
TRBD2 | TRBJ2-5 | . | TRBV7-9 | TGTGCCAGCAGCGGAGGGACTAGCGGGGGACAAGAGACCCAGTACTTC | CASSGGTSGGQETQYF
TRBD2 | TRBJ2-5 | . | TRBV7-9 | TGTGCCAGCAGCACCCCCCGGGGGGGATCGGGGGAGACCCAGTACTTC | CASSTPRGGSGETQYF
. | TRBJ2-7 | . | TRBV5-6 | TGTGCCAGCAGCTTAAGAGGGACCTACGAGCAGTACTTC | CASSLRGTYEQYF
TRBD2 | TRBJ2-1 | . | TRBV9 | TGTGCCAGCACGCCGCTAGCGGGCCCCCACAATGAGCAGTTCTTC | CASTPLAGPHNEQFF
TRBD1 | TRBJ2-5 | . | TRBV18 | TGTGCCAGCTCACCGGGACAGGGAGAGACCCAGTACTTC | CASSPGQGETQYF
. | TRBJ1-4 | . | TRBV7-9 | TGTGCCAGCAGATCCGACAGAACTAATGAAAAACTGTTTTTT | CASRSDRTNEKLFF
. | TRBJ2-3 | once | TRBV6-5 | TGTGCCAGCAAGGCGTCCAGAGGTTCCACAGATACGCAGTATTTT | CASKASRGSTDTQYF
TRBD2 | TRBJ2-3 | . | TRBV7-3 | TGTGCCAGCAGCTTATTGGGAGCGGGGATTACAGATACGCAGTATTTT | CASSLLGAGITDTQYF
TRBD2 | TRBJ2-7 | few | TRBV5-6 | TGTGCCAGCAGCCGGGACTACTTCTCCTACGAGCAGTACTTC | CASSRDYFSYEQYF
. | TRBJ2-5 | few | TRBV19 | TGTGCCAGTAATCGCCCAGGGGAAGGGGAGACCCAGTACTTC | CASNRPGEGETQYF
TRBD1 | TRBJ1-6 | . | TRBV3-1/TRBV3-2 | TGTGCCAGCAGCCAAGCCTCCGGGACAGGGGACTCACCCCTCCACTTT | CASSQASGTGDSPLHF
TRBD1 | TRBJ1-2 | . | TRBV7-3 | TGTGCCAGCAGCTTAAGACAGGGGAATGGCTACACCTTC | CASSLRQGNGYTF
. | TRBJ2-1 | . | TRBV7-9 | TGTGCCAGCAGCTTAGGTCGGGCAGGGAGGCTCAATGAGCAGTTCTTC | CASSLGRAGRLNEQFF
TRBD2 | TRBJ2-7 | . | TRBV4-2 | TGTGCCAGCAGCCAAGCTACGGGGGGCTCCTACGAGCAGTACTTC | CASSQATGGSYEQYF
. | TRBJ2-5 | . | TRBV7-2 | TGTGCCAGCAGCTTAGTTCCGGTACAAGAGACCCAGTACTTC | CASSLVPVQETQYF
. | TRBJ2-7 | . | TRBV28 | TGTGCCAGCAGTTCCGGACAGACCTACGAGCAGTACTTC | CASSSGQTYEQYF
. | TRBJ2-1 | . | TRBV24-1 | TGTGCCACCAGTGATGCACGGGTTATCTACAATGAGCAGTTCTTC | CATSDARVIYNEQFF
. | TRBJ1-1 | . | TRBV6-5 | TGTGCCAGCAGTCCCCCCCGGGAAGGGATTACTGAAGCTTTCTTT | CASSPPREGITEAFF
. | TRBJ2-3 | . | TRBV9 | TGTGCCAGCAGCGTTGAGATTGCCACAGATACGCAGTATTTT | CASSVEIATDTQYF